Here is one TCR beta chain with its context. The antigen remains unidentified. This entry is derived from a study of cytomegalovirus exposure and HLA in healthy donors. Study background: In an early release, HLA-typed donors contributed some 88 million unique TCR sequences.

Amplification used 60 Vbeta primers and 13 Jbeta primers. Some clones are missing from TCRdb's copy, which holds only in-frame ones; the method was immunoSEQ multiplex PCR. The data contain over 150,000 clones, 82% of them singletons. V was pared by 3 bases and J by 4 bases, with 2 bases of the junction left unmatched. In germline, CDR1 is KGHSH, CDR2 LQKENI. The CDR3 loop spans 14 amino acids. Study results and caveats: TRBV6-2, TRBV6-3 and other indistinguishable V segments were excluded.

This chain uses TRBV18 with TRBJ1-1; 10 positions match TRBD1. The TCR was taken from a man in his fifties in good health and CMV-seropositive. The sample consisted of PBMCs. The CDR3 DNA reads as TGTGCCAGCTCACCCCGGGACAGGGGCACTGAAGCTTTCTTT. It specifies CASSPRDRGTEAFF.